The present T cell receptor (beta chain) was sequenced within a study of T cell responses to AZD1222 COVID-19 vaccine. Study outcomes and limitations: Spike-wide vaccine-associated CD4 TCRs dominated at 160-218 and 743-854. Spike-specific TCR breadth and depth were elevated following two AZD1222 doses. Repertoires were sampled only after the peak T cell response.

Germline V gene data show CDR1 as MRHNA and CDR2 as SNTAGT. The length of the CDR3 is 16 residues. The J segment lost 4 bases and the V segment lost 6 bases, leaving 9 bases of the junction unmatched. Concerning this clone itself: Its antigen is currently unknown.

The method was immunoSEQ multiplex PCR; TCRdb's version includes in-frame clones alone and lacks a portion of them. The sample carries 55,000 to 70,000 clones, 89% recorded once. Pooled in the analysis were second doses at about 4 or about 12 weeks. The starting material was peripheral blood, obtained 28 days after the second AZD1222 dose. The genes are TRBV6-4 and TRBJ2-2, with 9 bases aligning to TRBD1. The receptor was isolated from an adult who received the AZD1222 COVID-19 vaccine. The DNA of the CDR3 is TGTGCCAGCAGACTCTCTGGGACAGGGCGCACCGGGGAGCTGTTTTTT. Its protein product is CASRLSGTGRTGELFF.